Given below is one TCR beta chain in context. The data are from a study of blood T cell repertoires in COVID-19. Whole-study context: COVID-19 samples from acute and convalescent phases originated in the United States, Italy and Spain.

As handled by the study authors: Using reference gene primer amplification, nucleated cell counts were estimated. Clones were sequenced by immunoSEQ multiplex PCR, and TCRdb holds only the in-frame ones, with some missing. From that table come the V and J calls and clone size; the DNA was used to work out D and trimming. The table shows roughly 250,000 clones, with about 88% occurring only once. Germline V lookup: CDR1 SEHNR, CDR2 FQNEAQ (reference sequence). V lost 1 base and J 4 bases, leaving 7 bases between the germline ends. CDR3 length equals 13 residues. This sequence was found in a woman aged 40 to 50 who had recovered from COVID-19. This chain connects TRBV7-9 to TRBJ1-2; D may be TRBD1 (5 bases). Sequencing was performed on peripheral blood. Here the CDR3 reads CASSLGGLYGYTF. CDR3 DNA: TGTGCCAGCAGCTTAGGGGGCCTCTATGGCTACACCTTC.